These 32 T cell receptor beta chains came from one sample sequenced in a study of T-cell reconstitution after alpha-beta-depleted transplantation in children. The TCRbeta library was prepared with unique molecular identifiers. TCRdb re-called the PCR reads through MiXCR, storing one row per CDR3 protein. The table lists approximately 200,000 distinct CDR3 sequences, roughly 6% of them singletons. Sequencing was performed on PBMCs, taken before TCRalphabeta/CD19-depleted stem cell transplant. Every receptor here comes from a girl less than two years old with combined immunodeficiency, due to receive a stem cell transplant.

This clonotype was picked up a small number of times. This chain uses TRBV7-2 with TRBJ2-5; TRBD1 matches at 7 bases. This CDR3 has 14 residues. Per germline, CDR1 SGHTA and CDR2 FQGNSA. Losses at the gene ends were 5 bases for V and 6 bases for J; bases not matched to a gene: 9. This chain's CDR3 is CASSHGTAGQTQYF. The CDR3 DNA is TGTGCCAGCAGCCATGGGACAGCCGGACAGACCCAGTACTTC.

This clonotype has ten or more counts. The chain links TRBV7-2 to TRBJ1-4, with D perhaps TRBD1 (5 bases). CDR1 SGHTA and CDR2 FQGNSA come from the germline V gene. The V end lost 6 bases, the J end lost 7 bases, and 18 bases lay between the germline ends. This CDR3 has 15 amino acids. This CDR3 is CASRSPGYGGEKLFF. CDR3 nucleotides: TGTGCCAGCAGAAGCCCGGGATACGGGGGTGAAAAACTGTTTTTT.

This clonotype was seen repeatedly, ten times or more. The CDR3 is CASSRVSGNEQFF. For the CDR3, the DNA is TGCGCCAGCAGTCGGGTCTCGGGGAATGAGCAGTTCTTC. The chain joins TRBV4-3 to TRBJ2-1; TRBD2 might be the D (5 bases). The CDR3 covers 13 residues. Germline V gives CDR1 LGHNA, CDR2 YSLEER. Deletions cut 6 bases from V and 7 bases from J, with 13 bases between.

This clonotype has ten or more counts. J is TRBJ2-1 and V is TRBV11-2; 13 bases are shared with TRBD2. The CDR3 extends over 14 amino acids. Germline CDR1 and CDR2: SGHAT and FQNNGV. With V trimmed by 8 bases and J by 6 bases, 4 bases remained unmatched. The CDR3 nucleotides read TGTGCCAGCCCGGGACTAGCGGGATTCAATGAGCAGTTCTTC. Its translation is CASPGLAGFNEQFF.

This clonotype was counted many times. CDR3 bases: TGTGCCAGCAGCCTACAGGGGAGGAACACTGAAGCTTTCTTT. Translated, it gives CASSLQGRNTEAFF. V and J are TRBV9 and TRBJ1-1; 7 bases match TRBD1. The CDR3 runs to 14 residues. The trim removed 4 bases at V and 1 base at J, leaving 4 bases unmatched. Germline assignment: CDR1 SGDLS and CDR2 YYNGEE.

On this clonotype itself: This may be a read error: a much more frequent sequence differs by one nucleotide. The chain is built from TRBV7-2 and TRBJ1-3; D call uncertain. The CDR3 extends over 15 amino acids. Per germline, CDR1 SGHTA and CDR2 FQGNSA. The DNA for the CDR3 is TGTGCCAGCAGCACCTCCCGAAGCTCTGAAAACACCATATATTTT. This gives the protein CASSTSRSSENTIYF.

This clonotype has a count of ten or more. In DNA form, the CDR3 reads TGTGCCAGCAGCTTAGCCGCGACAGTTTACTACGAGCAGTACTTC. Its protein is CASSLAATVYYEQYF. The rearrangement links TRBV11-1 to TRBJ2-7, with TRBD1 as a possible D gene (5 bases). The CDR3 has 15 residues. The germline V and J ends were trimmed by 0 bases and 3 bases, with 12 bases remaining between them. Germline V gene lookup returns CDR1 SGHAT and CDR2 FQDESV (reference sequence). Combining the CDR3 with reference TRBV11-1 and TRBJ2-7 gives the whole variable domain EAEVAQSPRYKITEKSQAVAFWCDPISGHATLYWYRQILGQGPELLVQFQDESVVDDSQLPKDRFSAERLKGVDSTLKIQPAELGDSAMYLCASSLAATVYYEQYFGPGTRLTVT.

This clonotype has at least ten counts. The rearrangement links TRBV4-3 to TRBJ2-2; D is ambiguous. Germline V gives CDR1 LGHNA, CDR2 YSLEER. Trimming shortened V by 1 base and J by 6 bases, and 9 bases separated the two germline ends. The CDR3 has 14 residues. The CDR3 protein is CASSQARSAGELFF. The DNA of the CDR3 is TGCGCCAGCAGCCAAGCAAGATCGGCCGGGGAGCTGTTTTTT.

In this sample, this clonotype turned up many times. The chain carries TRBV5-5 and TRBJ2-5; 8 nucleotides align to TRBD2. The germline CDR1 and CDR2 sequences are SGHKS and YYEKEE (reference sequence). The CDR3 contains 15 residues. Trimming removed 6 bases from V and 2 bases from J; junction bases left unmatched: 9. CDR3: CASIRGGGWQETQYF. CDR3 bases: TGTGCCAGCATTCGGGGGGGCGGGTGGCAAGAGACCCAGTACTTC.

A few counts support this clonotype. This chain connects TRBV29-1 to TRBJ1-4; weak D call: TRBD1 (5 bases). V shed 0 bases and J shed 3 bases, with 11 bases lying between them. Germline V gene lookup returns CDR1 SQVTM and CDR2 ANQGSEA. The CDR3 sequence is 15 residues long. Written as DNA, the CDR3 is TGCAGCGTTGAAGACCCGACAGTTGCTAATGAAAAACTGTTTTTT. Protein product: CSVEDPTVANEKLFF. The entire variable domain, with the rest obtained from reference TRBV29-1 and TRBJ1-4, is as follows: SAVISQKPSRDICQRGTSLTIQCQVDSQVTMMFWYRQQPGQSLTLIATANQGSEATYESGFVIDKFPISRPNLTFSTLTVSNMSPEDSSIYLCSVEDPTVANEKLFFGSGTQLSVL.

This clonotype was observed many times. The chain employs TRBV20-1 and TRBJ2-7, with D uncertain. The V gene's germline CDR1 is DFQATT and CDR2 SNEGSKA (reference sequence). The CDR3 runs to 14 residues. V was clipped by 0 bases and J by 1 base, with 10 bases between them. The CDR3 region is CSAREGLGSYEQYF. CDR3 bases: TGCAGTGCTAGAGAGGGTCTAGGGTCCTACGAGCAGTACTTC.

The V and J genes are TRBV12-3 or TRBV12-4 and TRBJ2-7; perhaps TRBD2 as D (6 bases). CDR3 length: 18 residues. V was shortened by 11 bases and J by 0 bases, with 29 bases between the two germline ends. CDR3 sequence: CAFCFGAFAGLSSYEQYF. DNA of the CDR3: TGTGCCTTCTGTTTCGGTGCTTTTGCGGGGCTAAGCTCCTACGAGCAGTACTTC.

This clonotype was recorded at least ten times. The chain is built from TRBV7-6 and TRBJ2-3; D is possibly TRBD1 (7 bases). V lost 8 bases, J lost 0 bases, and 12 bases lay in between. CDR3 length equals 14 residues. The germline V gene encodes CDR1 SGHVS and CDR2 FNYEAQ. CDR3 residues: CASRQGGSTDTQYF. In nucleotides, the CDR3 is TGTGCCAGCCGGCAGGGGGGAAGCACAGATACGCAGTATTTT.

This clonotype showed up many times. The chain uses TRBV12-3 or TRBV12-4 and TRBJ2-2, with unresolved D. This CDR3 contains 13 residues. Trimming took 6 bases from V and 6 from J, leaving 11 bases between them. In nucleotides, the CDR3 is TGTGCCAGCAGGCAAGGCACTCCCGGGGAGCTGTTTTTT. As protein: CASRQGTPGELFF.

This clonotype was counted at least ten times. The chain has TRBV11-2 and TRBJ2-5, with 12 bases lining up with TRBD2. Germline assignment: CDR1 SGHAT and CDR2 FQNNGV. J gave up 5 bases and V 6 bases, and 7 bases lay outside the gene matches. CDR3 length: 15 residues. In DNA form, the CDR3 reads TGTGCCAGCAGGGCCCTAGCGGGGGGGACGGAGACCCAGTACTTC. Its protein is CASRALAGGTETQYF.

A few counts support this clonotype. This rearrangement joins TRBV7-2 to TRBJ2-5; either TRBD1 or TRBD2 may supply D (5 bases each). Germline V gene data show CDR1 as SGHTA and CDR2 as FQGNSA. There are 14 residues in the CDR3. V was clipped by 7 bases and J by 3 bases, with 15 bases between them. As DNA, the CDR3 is TGTGCCAGCACCCGAGGGGTAGGGAAAGAGACCCAGTACTTC. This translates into CASTRGVGKETQYF.

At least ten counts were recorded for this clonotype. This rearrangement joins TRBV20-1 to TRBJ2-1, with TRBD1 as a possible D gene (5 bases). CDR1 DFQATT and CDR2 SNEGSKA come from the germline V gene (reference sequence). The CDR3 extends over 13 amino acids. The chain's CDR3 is CRRSDSIYNEQFF. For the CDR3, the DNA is TGCAGGCGATCCGACAGCATCTACAATGAGCAGTTCTTC.

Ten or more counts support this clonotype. The CDR3 here is CSATGPSSPLHF. CDR3 sequence (DNA): TGCAGTGCAACCGGGCCATCTTCACCCCTCCACTTT. The V gene is TRBV20-1, the J gene TRBJ1-6; no definite D call. Looked up from germline, CDR1 is DFQATT and CDR2 is SNEGSKA (reference sequence). V was clipped by 6 bases and J by 9 bases, with 12 bases between them. The CDR3 covers 12 residues.

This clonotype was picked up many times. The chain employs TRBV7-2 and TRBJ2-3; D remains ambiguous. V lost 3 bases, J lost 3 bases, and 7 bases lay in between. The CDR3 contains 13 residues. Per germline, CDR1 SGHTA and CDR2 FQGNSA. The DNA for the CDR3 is TGTGCCAGCAGCTTCAGAGTTACAGATACGCAGTATTTT. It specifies CASSFRVTDTQYF.

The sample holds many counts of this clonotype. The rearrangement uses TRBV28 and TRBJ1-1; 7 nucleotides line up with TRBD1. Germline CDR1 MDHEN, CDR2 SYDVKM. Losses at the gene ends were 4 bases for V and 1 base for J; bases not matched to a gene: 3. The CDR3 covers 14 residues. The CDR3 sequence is CASSSGQPNTEAFF. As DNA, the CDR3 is TGTGCCAGCAGTTCGGGACAGCCGAACACTGAAGCTTTCTTT.

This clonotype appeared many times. CDR3: CASSQGGATQYF. CDR3 nucleotide sequence: TGCGCCAGCAGCCAGGGGGGGGCCACGCAGTATTTT. The chain employs TRBV4-3 and TRBJ2-3; possibly TRBD2 for D (7 bases). The CDR3 is made up of 12 amino acids. Trimming pared 3 bases from V and 9 bases from J, leaving 10 bases between. Germline V gives CDR1 LGHNA, CDR2 YSLEER.

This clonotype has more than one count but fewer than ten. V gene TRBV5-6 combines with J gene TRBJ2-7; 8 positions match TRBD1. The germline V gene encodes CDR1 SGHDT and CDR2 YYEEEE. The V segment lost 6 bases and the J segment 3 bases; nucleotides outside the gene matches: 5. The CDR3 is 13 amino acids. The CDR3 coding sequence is TGTGCCAGCACCTCTACAGGGGGCTACGAGCAGTACTTC. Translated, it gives CASTSTGGYEQYF.

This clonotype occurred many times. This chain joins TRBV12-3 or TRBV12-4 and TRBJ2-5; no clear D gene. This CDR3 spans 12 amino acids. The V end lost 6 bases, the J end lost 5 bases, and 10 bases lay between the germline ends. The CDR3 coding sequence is TGTGCCAGCAGCCAGAGTGGGGAGACCCAGTACTTC. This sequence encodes CASSQSGETQYF.

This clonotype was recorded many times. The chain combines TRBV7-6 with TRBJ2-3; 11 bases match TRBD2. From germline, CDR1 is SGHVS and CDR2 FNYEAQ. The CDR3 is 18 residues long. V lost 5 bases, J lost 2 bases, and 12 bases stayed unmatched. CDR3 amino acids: CASSTLFPSGGYTDTQYF. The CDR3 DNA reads TGTGCCAGCAGCACCCTCTTTCCTAGCGGGGGGTACACAGATACGCAGTATTTT.

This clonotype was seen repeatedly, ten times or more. This CDR3 is CASSLVGFRTEAFF. For the CDR3, the DNA is TGTGCCAGCAGTTTAGTAGGGTTTAGAACTGAAGCTTTCTTT. The V call is TRBV12-3 or TRBV12-4, the J call TRBJ1-1; D remains unclear. Trimming removed 1 base from V and 5 bases from J, with 11 bases in between. The CDR3 is 14 amino acids.

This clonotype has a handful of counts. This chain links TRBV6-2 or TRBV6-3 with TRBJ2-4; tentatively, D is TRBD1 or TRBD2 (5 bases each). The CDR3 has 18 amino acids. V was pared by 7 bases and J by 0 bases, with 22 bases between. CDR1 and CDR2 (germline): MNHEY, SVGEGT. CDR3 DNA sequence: TGTGCCAGCACCCACGGGGCAGATCCGTTCATAGCCAAAAACATTCAGTACTTC. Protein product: CASTHGADPFIAKNIQYF.

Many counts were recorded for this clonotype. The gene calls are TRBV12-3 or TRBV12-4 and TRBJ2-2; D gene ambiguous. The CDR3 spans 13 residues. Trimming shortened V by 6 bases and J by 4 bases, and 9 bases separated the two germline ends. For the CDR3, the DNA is TGTGCCAGCAGCCGAGTAGCCACCGGGGAGCTGTTTTTT. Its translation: CASSRVATGELFF.

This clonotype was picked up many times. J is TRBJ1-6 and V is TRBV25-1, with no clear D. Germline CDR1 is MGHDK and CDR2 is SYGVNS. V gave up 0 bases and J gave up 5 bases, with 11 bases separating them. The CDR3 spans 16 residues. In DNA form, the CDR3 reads TGTGCCAGCAGTGAATACTTCGCCAGAGATAATTCACCCCTCCACTTT. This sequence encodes CASSEYFARDNSPLHF.

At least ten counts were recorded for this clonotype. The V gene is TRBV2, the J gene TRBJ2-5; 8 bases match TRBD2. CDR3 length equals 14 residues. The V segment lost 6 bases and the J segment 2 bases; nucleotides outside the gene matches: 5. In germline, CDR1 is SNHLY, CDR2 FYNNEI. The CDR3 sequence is CASRSGGKQETQYF. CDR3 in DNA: TGTGCCAGCAGGAGCGGGGGTAAACAAGAGACCCAGTACTTC. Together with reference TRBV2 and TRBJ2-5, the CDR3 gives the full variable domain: EPEVTQTPSHQVTQMGQEVILRCVPISNHLYFYWYRQILGQKVEFLVSFYNNEISEKSEIFDDQFSVERPDGSNFTLKIRSTKLEDSAMYFCASRSGGKQETQYFGPGTRLLVL.

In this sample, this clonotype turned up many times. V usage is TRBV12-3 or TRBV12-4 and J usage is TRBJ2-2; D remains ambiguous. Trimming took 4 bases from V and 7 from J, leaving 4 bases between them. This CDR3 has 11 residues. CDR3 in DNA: TGTGCCAGCAGTTCTATCGGGGAGCTGTTTTTT. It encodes CASSSIGELFF.

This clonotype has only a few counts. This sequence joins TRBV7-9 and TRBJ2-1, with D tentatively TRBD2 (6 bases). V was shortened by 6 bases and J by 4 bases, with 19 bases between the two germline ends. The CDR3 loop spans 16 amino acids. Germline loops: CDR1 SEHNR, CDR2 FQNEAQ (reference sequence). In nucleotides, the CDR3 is TGTGCCAGCAGGAAGGAGGGCTTCCTCTTTTACAATGAGCAGTTCTTC. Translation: CASRKEGFLFYNEQFF.

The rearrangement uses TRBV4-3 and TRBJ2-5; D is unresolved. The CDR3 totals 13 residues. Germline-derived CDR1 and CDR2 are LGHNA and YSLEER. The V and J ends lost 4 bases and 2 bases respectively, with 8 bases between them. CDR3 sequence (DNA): TGCGCCAGCAGCCCGACCCTACAAGAGACCCAGTACTTC. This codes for CASSPTLQETQYF.